This T cell receptor (beta chain) was captured in a study of cytotoxic CD8 clonotypes in ibrutinib-treated CLL. With regard to this clone: Its antigen is not known.

A 1 in 200,000 to 1 in 1 million T cell depth was the sequencing target. The assay was immunoSEQ multiplex PCR, and TCRdb's table has in-frame clones only and misses some. The sample has some 130,000 clones; around 76% are singletons. Per the germline V gene, CDR1 is SGHDT and CDR2 is YYEEEE. The length of the CDR3 is 11 residues. V was pared by 5 bases and J by 3 bases, with 6 bases between. General study findings and limits: The study found baseline clonality above age-matched healthy donors, tracking circulating CD8+ T-cell counts. Public clonotypes were uncommon and contracted or stayed stable on treatment.

The sample was PBMCs, taken after 24 months of ibrutinib treatment. The sequence was collected from a human donor with chronic lymphocytic leukemia. The J gene is TRBJ2-7, the V gene TRBV5-6; no definite D call. CDR3 loop: CASRNYYEQYF. In nucleotides, the CDR3 is TGTGCCAGCAGAAACTACTACGAGCAGTACTTC. The entire variable domain, with the rest obtained from reference TRBV5-6 and TRBJ2-7, is as follows: DAGVTQSPTHLIKTRGQQVTLRCSPKSGHDTVSWYQQALGQGPQFIFQYYEEEERQRGNFPDRFSGHQFPNYSSELNVNALLLGDSALYLCASRNYYEQYFGPGTRLTVT.